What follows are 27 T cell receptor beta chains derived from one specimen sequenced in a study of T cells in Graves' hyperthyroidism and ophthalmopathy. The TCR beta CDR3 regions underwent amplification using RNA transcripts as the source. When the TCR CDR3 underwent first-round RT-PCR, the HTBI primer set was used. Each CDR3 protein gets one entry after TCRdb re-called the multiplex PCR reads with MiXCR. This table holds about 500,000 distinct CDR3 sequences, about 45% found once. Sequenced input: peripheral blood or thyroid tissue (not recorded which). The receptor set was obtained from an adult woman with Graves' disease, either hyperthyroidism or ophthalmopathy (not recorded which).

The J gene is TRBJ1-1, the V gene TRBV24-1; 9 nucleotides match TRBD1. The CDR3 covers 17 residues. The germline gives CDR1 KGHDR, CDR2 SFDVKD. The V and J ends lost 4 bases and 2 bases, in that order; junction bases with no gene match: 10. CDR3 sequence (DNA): TGTGCCACCAGTGAACCCGAGACAGGGGGTGTCAACACTGAAGCTTTCTTT. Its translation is CATSEPETGGVNTEAFF.

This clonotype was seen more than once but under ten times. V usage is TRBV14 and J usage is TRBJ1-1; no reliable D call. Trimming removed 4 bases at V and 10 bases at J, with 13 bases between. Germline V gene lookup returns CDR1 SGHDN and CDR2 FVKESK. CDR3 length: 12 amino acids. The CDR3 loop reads CASSPPSGSAFF. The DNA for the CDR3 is TGTGCCAGCAGCCCACCTTCGGGTTCAGCTTTCTTT.

The CDR3 loop is CASTQGQAYGYTF. The DNA of the CDR3 is TGTGCCAGCACCCAAGGACAGGCCTATGGCTACACCTTC. The chain recombines TRBV7-2 with TRBJ1-2; 7 bases are a match to TRBD1. Germline V lookup: CDR1 SGHTA, CDR2 FQGNSA. CDR3 length: 13 residues. Trimming removed 7 bases from V and 4 bases from J; junction bases left unmatched: 6.

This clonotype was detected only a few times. The CDR3 protein is CASSHRDRDGYTF. DNA of the CDR3: TGTGCCAGCAGCCACCGGGACAGGGATGGCTACACCTTC. This chain uses TRBV7-9 with TRBJ1-2; TRBD1 matches at 9 bases. The germline CDR1 and CDR2 sequences are SEHNR and FQNEAQ (reference sequence). The CDR3 runs to 13 residues. The V gene end was trimmed by 5 bases and the J gene end by 6 bases; junction bases not matched to a gene: 4. Together with reference TRBV7-9 and TRBJ1-2, the CDR3 gives the full variable domain: DTGVSQNPRHKITKRGQNVTFRCDPISEHNRLYWYRQTLGQGPEFLTYFQNEAQLEKSRLLSDRFSAERPKGSFSTLEIQRTEQGDSAMYLCASSHRDRDGYTFGSGTRLTVV.

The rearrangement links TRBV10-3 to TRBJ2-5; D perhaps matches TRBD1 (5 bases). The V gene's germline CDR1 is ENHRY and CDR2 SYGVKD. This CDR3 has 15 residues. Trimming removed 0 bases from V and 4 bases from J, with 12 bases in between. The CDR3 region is CAISESEGAAETQYF. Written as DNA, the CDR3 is TGTGCCATCAGTGAGTCCGAAGGGGCGGCAGAGACCCAGTACTTC.

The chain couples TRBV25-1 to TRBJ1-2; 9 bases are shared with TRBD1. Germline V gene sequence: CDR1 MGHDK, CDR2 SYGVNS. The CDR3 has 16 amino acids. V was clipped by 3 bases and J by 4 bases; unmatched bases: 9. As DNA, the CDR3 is TGTGCCAGCAGTGACGCTCGGACAGGGGACGTCTATGGCTACACCTTC. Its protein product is CASSDARTGDVYGYTF.

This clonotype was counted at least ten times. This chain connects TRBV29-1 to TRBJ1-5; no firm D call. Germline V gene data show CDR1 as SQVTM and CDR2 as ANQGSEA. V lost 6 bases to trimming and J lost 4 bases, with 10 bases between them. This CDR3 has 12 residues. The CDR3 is CSVGKGNQPQHF. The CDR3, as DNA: TGCAGCGTCGGGAAGGGTAATCAGCCCCAGCATTTT.

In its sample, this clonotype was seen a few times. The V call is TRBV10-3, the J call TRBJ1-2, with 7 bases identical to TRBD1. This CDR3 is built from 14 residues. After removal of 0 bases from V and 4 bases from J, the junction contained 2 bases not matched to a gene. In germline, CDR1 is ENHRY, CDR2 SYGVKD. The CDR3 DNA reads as TGTGCCATCAGTGAGTCGGGGGACAGCTATGGCTACACCTTC. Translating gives CAISESGDSYGYTF.

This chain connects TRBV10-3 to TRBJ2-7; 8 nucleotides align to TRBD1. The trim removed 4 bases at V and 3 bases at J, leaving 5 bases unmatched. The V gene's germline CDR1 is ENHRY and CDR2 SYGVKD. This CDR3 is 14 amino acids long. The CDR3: CAISGQGKIYEQYF. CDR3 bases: TGTGCCATCAGTGGACAGGGGAAAATCTACGAGCAGTACTTC.

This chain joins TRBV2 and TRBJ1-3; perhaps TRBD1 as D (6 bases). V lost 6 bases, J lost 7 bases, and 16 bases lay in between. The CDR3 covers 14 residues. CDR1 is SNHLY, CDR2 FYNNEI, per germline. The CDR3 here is CASSLGGSRNTIYF. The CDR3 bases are TGTGCCAGCAGCTTGGGGGGCTCTAGGAACACCATATATTTT.

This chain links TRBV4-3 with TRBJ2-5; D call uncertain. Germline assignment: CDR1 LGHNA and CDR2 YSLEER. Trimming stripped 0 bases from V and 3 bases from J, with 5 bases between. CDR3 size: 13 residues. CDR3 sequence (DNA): TGCGCCAGCAGCCAAGATGTCAAAGAGACCCAGTACTTC. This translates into CASSQDVKETQYF.

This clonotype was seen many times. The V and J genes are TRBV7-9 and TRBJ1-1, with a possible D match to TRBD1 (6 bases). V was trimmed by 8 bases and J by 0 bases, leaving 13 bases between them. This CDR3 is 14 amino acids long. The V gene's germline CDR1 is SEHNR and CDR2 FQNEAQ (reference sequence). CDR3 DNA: TGTGCCAGCGCCCGGAGGGGGATGAACACTGAAGCTTTCTTT. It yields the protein CASARRGMNTEAFF.

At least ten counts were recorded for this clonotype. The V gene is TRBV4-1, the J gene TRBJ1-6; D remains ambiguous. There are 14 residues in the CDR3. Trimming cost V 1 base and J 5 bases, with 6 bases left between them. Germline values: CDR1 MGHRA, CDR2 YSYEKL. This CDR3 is CASSQGLNNSPLHF. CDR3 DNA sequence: TGCGCCAGCAGCCAAGGACTAAATAATTCACCCCTCCACTTT.

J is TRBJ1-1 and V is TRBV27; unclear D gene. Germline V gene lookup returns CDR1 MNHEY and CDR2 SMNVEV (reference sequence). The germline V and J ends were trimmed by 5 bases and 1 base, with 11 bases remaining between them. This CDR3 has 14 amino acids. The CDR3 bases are TGTGCCAGCAGTCCAGGACTCCAGAACACTGAAGCTTTCTTT. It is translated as CASSPGLQNTEAFF.

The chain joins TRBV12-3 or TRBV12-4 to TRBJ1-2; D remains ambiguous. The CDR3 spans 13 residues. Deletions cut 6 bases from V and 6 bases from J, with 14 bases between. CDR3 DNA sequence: TGTGCCAGCAGCGGTCGGGCAGGCGATGGCTACACCTTC. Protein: CASSGRAGDGYTF.

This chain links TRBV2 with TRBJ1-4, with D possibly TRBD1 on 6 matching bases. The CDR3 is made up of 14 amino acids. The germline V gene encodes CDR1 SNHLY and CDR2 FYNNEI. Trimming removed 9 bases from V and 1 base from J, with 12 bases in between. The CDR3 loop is CASIQGLTNEKLFF. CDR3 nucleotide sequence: TGTGCCAGTATACAGGGTCTAACTAATGAAAAACTGTTTTTT.

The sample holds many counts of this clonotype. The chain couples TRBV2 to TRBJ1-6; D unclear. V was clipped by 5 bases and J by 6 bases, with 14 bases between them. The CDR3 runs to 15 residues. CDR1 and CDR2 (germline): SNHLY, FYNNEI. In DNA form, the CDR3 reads TGTGCCAGCAGTTGGGAGGGAGAAAGTAATTCACCCCTCCACTTT. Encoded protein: CASSWEGESNSPLHF.

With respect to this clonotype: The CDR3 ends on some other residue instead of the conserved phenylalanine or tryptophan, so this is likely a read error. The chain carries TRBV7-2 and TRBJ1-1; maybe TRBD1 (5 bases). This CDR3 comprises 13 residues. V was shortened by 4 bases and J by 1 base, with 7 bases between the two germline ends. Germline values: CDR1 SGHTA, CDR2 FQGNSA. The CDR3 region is CASSWDPNTEAFK. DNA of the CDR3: TGTGCCAGCAGCTGGGACCCGAACACTGAAGCTTTCAAA.

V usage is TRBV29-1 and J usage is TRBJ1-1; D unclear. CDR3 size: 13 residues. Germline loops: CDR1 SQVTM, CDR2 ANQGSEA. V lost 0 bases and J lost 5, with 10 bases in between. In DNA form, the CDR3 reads TGCAGCGTTGAAGACACCATTGGTACTGAAGCTTTCTTT. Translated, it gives CSVEDTIGTEAFF.

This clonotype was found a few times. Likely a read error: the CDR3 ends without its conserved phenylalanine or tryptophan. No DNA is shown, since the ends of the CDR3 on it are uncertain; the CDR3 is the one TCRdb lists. CDR3 residues: CASSLALGASY. The rearrangement links TRBV11-2 to TRBJ1-1. The length of the CDR3 is 11 amino acids, counting both ends. Germline-derived CDR1 and CDR2 are SGHAT and FQNNGV.

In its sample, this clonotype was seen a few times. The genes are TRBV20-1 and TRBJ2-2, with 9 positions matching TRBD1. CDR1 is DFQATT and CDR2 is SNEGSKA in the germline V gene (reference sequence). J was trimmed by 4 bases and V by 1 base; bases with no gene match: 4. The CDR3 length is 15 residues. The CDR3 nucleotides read TGCAGTGCTAGAGGGTGGGACAGGGTCACCGGGGAGCTGTTTTTT. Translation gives CSARGWDRVTGELFF.

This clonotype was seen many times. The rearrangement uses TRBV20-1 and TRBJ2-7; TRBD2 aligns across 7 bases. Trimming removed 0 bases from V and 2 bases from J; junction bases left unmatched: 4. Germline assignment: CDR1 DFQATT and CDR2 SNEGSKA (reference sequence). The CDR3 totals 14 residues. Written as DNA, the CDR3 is TGCAGTGCTAGAGATTGGGACTATACCTACGAGCAGTACTTC. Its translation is CSARDWDYTYEQYF.

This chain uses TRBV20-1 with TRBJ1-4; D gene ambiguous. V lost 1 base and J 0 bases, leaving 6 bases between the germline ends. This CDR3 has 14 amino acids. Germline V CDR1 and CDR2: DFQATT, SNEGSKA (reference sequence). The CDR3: CSARVWATNEKLFF. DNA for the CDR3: TGCAGTGCTAGAGTATGGGCAACTAATGAAAAACTGTTTTTT.

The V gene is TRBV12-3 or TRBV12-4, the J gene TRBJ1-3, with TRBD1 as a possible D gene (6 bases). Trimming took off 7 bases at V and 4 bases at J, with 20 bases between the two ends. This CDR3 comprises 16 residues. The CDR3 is CASKGDTGRSGNTIYF. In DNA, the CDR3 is TGTGCCAGCAAAGGGGACACCGGGCGATCAGGAAACACCATATATTTT.

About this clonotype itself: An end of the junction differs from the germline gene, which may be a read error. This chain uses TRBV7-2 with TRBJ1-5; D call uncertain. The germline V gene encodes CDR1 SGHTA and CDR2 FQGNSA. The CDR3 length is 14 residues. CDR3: CASSQVLSNQPQHF. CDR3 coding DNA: TGCGCCAGCAGCCAAGTCCTAAGCAATCAGCCCCAGCATTTT.

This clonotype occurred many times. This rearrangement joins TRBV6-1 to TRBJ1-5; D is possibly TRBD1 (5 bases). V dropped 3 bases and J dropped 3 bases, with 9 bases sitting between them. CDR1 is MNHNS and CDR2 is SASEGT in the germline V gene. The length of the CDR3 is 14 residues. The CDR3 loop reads CASSDWGNNQPQHF. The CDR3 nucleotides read TGTGCCAGCAGTGATTGGGGGAACAATCAGCCCCAGCATTTT.

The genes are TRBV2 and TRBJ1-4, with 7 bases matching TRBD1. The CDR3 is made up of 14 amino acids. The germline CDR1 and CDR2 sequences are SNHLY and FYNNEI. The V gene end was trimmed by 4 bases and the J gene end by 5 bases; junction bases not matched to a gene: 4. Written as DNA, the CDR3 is TGTGCCAGCAGTGGGACAGGAAAGAATGAAAAACTGTTTTTT. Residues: CASSGTGKNEKLFF.